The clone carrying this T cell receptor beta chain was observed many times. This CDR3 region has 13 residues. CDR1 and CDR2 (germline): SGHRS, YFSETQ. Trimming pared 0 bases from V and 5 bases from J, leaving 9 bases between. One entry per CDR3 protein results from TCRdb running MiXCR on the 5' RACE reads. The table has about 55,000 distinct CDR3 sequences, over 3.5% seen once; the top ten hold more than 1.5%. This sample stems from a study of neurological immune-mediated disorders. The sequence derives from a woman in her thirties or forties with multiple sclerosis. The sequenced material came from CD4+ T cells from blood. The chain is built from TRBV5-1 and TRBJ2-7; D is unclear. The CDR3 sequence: CASSLGSSHEQYF. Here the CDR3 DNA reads TGCGCCAGCAGCTTGGGTAGTTCCCACGAGCAGTACTTC.